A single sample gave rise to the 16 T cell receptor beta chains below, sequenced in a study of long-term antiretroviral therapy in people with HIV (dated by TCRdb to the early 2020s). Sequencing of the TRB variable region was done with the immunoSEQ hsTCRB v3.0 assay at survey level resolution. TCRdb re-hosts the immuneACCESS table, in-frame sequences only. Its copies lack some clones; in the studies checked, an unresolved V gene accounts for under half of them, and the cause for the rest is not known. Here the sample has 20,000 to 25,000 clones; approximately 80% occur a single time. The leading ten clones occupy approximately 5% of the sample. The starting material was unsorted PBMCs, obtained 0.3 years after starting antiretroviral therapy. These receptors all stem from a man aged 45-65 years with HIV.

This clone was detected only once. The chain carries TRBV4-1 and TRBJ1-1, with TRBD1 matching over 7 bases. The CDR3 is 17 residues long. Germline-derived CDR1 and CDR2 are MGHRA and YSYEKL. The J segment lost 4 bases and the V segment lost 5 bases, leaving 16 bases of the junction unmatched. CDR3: CASSTIKGSRGGTEAFF. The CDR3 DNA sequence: TGCGCCAGCAGCACGATAAAGGGATCCAGGGGGGGCACTGAAGCTTTCTTT.

CDR3 loop: CASSPDASSYEQYF. In nucleotides, the CDR3 is TGTGCCAGCTCACCAGACGCGTCCTCCTACGAGCAGTACTTC. The chain carries TRBV18 and TRBJ2-7; unclear D gene. V lost 2 bases and J 0 bases, leaving 8 bases between the germline ends. The CDR3 has 14 residues. CDR1 KGHSH and CDR2 LQKENI come from the germline V gene.

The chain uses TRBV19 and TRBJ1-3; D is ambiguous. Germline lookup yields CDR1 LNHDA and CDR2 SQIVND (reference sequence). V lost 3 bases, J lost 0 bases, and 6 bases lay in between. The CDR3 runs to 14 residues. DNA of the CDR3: TGTGCCAGTAGTATTGGAAACTCTGGAAACACCATATATTTT. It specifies CASSIGNSGNTIYF.

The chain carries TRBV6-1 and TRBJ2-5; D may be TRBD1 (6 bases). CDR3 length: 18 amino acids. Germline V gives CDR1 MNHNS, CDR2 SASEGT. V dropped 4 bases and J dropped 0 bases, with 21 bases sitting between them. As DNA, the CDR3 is TGTGCCAGCAGTGGACAGACAGGCGTCGTGATCGACCAAGAGACCCAGTACTTC. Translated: CASSGQTGVVIDQETQYF.

Here the CDR3 reads CASSLAERAWADTQYF. In nucleotides, the CDR3 is TGCGCCAGCAGCTTGGCCGAGCGCGCCTGGGCGGATACGCAGTATTTT. The chain couples TRBV5-1 to TRBJ2-3; D is uncertain. The CDR3 is 16 amino acids. Germline V gene lookup returns CDR1 SGHRS and CDR2 YFSETQ. V was trimmed by 0 bases and J by 6 bases, leaving 17 bases between them.

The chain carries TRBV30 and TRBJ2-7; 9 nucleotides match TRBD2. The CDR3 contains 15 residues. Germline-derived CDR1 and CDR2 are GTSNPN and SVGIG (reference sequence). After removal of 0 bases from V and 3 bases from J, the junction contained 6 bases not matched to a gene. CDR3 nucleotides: TGTGCCTGGAGTGTAAAAGGACTAGCGATCTACGAGCAGTACTTC. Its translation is CAWSVKGLAIYEQYF.

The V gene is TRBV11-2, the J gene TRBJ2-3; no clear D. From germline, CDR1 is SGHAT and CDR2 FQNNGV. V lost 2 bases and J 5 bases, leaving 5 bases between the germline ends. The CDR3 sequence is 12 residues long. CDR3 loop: CASSLHLDTQYF. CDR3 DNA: TGTGCCAGCAGCTTACACCTAGATACGCAGTATTTT.

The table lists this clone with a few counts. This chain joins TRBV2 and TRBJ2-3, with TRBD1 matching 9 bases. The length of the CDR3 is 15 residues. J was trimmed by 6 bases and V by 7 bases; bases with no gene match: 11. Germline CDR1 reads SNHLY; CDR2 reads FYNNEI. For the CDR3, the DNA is TGTGCCAGCATTTACCGGGACAGGGAGTTGGATACGCAGTATTTT. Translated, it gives CASIYRDRELDTQYF.

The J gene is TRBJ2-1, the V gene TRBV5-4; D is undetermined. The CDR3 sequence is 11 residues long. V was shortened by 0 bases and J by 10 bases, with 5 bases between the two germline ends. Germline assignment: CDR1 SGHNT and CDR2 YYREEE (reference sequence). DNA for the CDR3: TGTGCCAGCAGCTTGGCTTGGGAGCAGTTCTTC. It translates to CASSLAWEQFF.

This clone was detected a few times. The CDR3 DNA sequence: TGTGCCAGCAGCCTAGAAGGGCAGGGAGGTGGCTACACCTTC. Translating it yields CASSLEGQGGGYTF. The chain employs TRBV2 and TRBJ1-2; the D gene is possibly TRBD1 (5 bases). Germline V CDR1 and CDR2: SNHLY, FYNNEI. This CDR3 spans 14 amino acids. V was shortened by 6 bases and J by 7 bases, with 18 bases between the two germline ends.

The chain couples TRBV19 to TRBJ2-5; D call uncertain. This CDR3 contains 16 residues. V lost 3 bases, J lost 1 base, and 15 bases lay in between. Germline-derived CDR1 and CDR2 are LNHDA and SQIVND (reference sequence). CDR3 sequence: CASSIYPARPQETQYF. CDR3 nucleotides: TGTGCCAGTAGTATTTATCCGGCTAGGCCCCAAGAGACCCAGTACTTC.

The CDR3 region is CASSENRGIYNEQFF. The DNA for the CDR3 is TGCGCCAGCAGCGAAAACAGGGGGATCTACAATGAGCAGTTCTTC. V gene TRBV10-1 combines with J gene TRBJ2-1, with 8 bases lining up with TRBD1. CDR1 and CDR2 from the germline V gene are WNHNN and SYGVQD (reference sequence). The CDR3 length is 15 residues. V lost 6 bases and J lost 3; bases outside the gene matches: 7.

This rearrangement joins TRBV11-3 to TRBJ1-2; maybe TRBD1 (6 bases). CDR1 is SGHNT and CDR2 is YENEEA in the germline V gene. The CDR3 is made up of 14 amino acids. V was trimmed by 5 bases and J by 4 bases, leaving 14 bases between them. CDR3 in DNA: TGTGCCAGCAGCCCCGAAGGACAGCCCTATGGCTACACCTTC. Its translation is CASSPEGQPYGYTF. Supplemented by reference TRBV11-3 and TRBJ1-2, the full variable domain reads EAGVVQSPRYKIIEKKQPVAFWCNPISGHNTLYWYLQNLGQGPELLIRYENEEAVDDSQLPKDRFSAERLKGVDSTLKIQPAELGDSAVYLCASSPEGQPYGYTFGSGTRLTVV.

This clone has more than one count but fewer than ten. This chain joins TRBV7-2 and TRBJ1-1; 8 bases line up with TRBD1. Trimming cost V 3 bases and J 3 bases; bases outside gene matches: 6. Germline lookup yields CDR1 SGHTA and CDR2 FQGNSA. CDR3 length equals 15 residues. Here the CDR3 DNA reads TGTGCCAGCAGCTTTTCAGGGGGCCCAGACACTGAAGCTTTCTTT. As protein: CASSFSGGPDTEAFF.

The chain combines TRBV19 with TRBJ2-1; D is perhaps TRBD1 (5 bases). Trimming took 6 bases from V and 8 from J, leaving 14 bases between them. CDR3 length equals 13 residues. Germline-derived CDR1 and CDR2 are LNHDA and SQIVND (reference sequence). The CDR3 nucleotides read TGTGCCAGTAGCCCAGAAGGGGTCGATGAGCAGTTCTTC. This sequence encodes CASSPEGVDEQFF.

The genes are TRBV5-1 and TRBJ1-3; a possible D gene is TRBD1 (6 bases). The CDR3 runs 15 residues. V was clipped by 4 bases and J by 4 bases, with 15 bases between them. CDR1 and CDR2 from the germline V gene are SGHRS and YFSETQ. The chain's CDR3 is CASSRGGTRGNTIYF. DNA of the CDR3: TGCGCCAGCAGCCGAGGGGGGACGCGGGGAAACACCATATATTTT.